Below are 14 T cell receptor beta chains sequenced from a single sample in a study of T-cell reconstitution after alpha-beta-depleted transplantation in children. TCRbeta library preparation incorporated unique molecular identifiers. TCRdb re-derived calls from the PCR reads in MiXCR, one entry per CDR3 protein. Of fewer than 250,000 distinct CDR3 sequences in the sample, roughly 8.2% were seen once. Sequenced here: PBMCs, mostly from graft donor cells, sampled 180 days after TCRalphabeta/CD19-depleted stem cell transplant. The receptors here all came from a male patient younger than 18 who had a stem cell transplant for acute lymphoblastic leukemia, so the T cells may come from the graft donor.

This clonotype was counted only a few times. The V and J genes are TRBV11-2 and TRBJ2-7, with 7 positions matching TRBD1. The trim removed 1 base at V and 4 bases at J, leaving 7 bases unmatched. The CDR3 sequence is 15 residues long. From germline, CDR1 is SGHAT and CDR2 FQNNGV. CDR3 sequence reads: CASSLGPDRAYEQYF. CDR3 DNA sequence: TGTGCCAGCAGCTTAGGTCCCGACAGGGCATACGAGCAGTACTTC.

To note about this clonotype: This sequence may be a read error, since a much larger clone differs from it by one base. The V gene is TRBV5-6, the J gene TRBJ2-4; unclear D gene. V lost 4 bases to trimming and J lost 0 bases, with 11 bases between them. Germline CDR1 is SGHDT and CDR2 is YYEEEE. This CDR3 is built from 15 residues. CDR3 DNA sequence: TGTGCCAGCAGCAGGGCTAGATTAGCCAAAAACATTCAGTACTTC. Residues: CASSRARLAKNIQYF.

This clonotype showed up many times. J is TRBJ2-5 and V is TRBV20-1; 8 bases match TRBD1. Germline V gene data show CDR1 as DFQATT and CDR2 as SNEGSKA (reference sequence). CDR3 length equals 14 residues. J was trimmed by 5 bases and V by 6 bases; bases with no gene match: 11. The CDR3 nucleotides are TGCAGTGCGGGGCAGGGGGCAGGTTGGGAGACCCAGTACTTC. It encodes CSAGQGAGWETQYF.

This clonotype showed up many times. At one end, the junction sequence differs from germline, possibly due to a read error. The chain joins TRBV7-7 to TRBJ2-1, with TRBD2 matching over 7 bases. Germline CDR1 is SSHAT and CDR2 is FNYEAQ (reference sequence). The CDR3 extends over 14 amino acids. The CDR3 DNA reads TGTGCTAGCAGCCCACAGACTAGCAGCAATGAGCAGTTCTTC. It is translated as CASSPQTSSNEQFF.

The count of this clonotype is one. This may be a read error: a much more frequent sequence differs by one nucleotide. The V call is TRBV10-3, the J call TRBJ2-7, with D perhaps matching TRBD1 or TRBD2 (5 bases each). CDR3 length equals 15 residues. Looked up from germline, CDR1 is ENHRY and CDR2 is SYGVKD. Trimming removed 6 bases at V and 2 bases at J, with 17 bases between. The CDR3 loop reads CAISSGQGTAYEQYF. In DNA, the CDR3 is TGTGCCATCAGCTCGGGGCAGGGAACGGCCTACGAGCAGTACTTC.

Of note for this clonotype: Given a much more abundant clone one base away, this may be a read error. This chain joins TRBV12-3 or TRBV12-4 and TRBJ2-3; TRBD2 matches 9 bases. Trimming cost V 6 bases and J 3 bases; bases outside gene matches: 16. This CDR3 has 18 amino acids. CDR3 bases: TGTGCCAGCAGCCAACGACCAGCTCTAGCGGGGACGACAGATACGCAGTATTTT. Translation: CASSQRPALAGTTDTQYF.

This clonotype was found many times. The chain is built from TRBV28 and TRBJ2-1, with D maybe TRBD2 (5 bases). The CDR3 length is 13 residues. The V end lost 3 bases, the J end lost 7 bases, and 10 bases lay between the germline ends. Germline-derived CDR1 and CDR2 are MDHEN and SYDVKM. The CDR3 DNA is TGTGCCAGCAGTTTTTCTAGCTGGAATGAGCAGTTCTTC. Translated: CASSFSSWNEQFF.

In this sample, this clonotype turned up many times. V usage is TRBV20-1 and J usage is TRBJ1-4, with a possible D match to TRBD1 (6 bases). Trimming left V 1 base short and J 3 bases short, with 6 bases between. This CDR3 contains 13 residues. The V gene's germline CDR1 is DFQATT and CDR2 SNEGSKA (reference sequence). The CDR3 nucleotides read TGCAGTGCTAGAGGGGGGCCTAATGAAAAACTGTTTTTT. Protein sequence: CSARGGPNEKLFF.

This clonotype was counted many times. The CDR3 loop is CSVEVVITDTQYF. CDR3 bases: TGCAGCGTTGAAGTCGTGATCACAGATACGCAGTATTTT. The chain uses TRBV29-1 and TRBJ2-3; the D is unclear. The germline V gene has CDR1 SQVTM and CDR2 ANQGSEA. The length of the CDR3 is 13 residues. V lost 1 base, J lost 2 bases, and 7 bases lay in between.

This clonotype occurred many times. This chain links TRBV29-1 with TRBJ2-5; a weak D match, TRBD1 (6 bases). The germline CDR1 and CDR2 sequences are SQVTM and ANQGSEA. CDR3 length: 12 residues. The V gene lost 1 base and the J gene lost 4 bases, with 7 bases spanning the gap. CDR3 nucleotide sequence: TGCAGCGTTGAAGGAGGGGGAGAGACCCAGTACTTC. Translating it yields CSVEGGGETQYF.

The genes are TRBV20-1 and TRBJ2-3; 13 nucleotides agree with TRBD2. The trim removed 3 bases at V and 1 base at J, leaving 4 bases unmatched. CDR1 is DFQATT, CDR2 SNEGSKA, per germline (reference sequence). The CDR3 extends over 16 amino acids. In DNA form, the CDR3 reads TGCAGTGCTAGCCCAACTAGCGGGGGGGGCACAGATACGCAGTATTTT. It specifies CSASPTSGGGTDTQYF.

This clonotype was seen repeatedly, ten times or more. The J gene is TRBJ2-1, the V gene TRBV3-1; 13 bases are shared with TRBD2. Trimming took 6 bases from V and 10 from J; bases not matched to a gene: 3. Germline V gene data show CDR1 as LGHDT and CDR2 as YNNKEL (reference sequence). The CDR3 is made up of 13 amino acids. DNA of the CDR3: TGTGCCAGCAGGGAACTAGCGGGAGGGGAGCAGTTCTTC. Translation: CASRELAGGEQFF.

Ten or more counts support this clonotype. V gene TRBV7-6 combines with J gene TRBJ1-5, with D perhaps TRBD1 (6 bases). V shed 4 bases and J shed 1 base, with 14 bases lying between them. Germline CDR1 SGHVS, CDR2 FNYEAQ. This CDR3 is 16 amino acids long. CDR3 nucleotides: TGTGCCAGCAGCTGGGGCGAGGGGGGGAGCAATCAGCCCCAGCATTTT. Protein product: CASSWGEGGSNQPQHF.

Remarks on this clonotype: A much larger clone differs from this one at a single base, so this may be a read error. CDR3 sequence (DNA): TGCAGCGTTGTCGGGGATGTATATGGCTCCACCTTC. It yields the protein CSVVGDVYGSTF. The chain links TRBV29-1 to TRBJ1-2; D is undetermined. Germline CDR1 reads SQVTM; CDR2 reads ANQGSEA. CDR3 length equals 12 residues.